These 6 T cell receptor beta chains originate from one sample sequenced in a study of shared clonotypes between healthy human individuals. Here immunoSEQ multiplex PCR was the method, and the copy in TCRdb shows in-frame clones only, minus some. Here the sample spans about 2.3 million clones, 80% to 95% being singletons. The sequencing input was naive CD4+ T cells from PBMCs. Subset reported: CD45RA+ positively selected. All receptors come from a man between 18 and 29 years old in good health. Some clones in this sample may be carry-over from other donors' samples.

The chain links TRBV4-3 to TRBJ2-1; TRBD1 is a possible D gene (6 bases). With 3 bases removed from V and 1 base from J, the gap between germline ends came to 16 bases. Germline CDR1 LGHNA, CDR2 YSLEER. The CDR3 length is 17 residues. CDR3 loop: CASSQGRNRVSYNEQFF. The DNA for the CDR3 is TGCGCCAGCAGCCAGGGACGGAACAGGGTTTCCTACAATGAGCAGTTCTTC.

This chain uses TRBV30 with TRBJ2-4; no definite D call. The germline V gene encodes CDR1 GTSNPN and CDR2 SVGIG (reference sequence). This CDR3 contains 14 residues. Trimming cost V 3 bases and J 3 bases, with 12 bases left between them. The CDR3 protein is CAWRSSRGKNIQYF. The CDR3 coding sequence is TGTGCCTGGAGGAGTTCGAGAGGCAAAAACATTCAGTACTTC.

This clone was seen a single time. The chain uses TRBV10-3 and TRBJ2-1; 8 nucleotides line up with TRBD1. The germline gives CDR1 ENHRY, CDR2 SYGVKD. V lost 0 bases, J lost 2 bases, and 9 bases stayed unmatched. CDR3 length equals 18 residues. The DNA for the CDR3 is TGTGCCATCAGTGAGTCTAGTGGACAGGGCGGAACCTACAATGAGCAGTTCTTC. Its protein product is CAISESSGQGGTYNEQFF.

The chain uses TRBV10-3 and TRBJ2-3, with 14 bases matching TRBD2. V was pared by 6 bases and J by 4 bases, with 6 bases of the junction left unmatched. There are 16 residues in the CDR3. Germline CDR1 reads ENHRY; CDR2 reads SYGVKD. CDR3 region: CAIRRGLAGAADTQYF. As DNA, the CDR3 is TGTGCCATCAGGAGGGGACTAGCGGGAGCGGCAGATACGCAGTATTTT.

DNA for the CDR3: TGTGCCAGCAGCTTAGATAGACGGGGGAACACCGGGGAGCTGTTTTTT. This translates into CASSLDRRGNTGELFF. This chain uses TRBV11-2 with TRBJ2-2, with a tentative D call TRBD2 (5 bases). V gave up 0 bases and J gave up 1 base, with 9 bases separating them. CDR3 length: 16 residues. Germline CDR1 is SGHAT and CDR2 is FQNNGV.

This sequence joins TRBV6-1 and TRBJ2-7; D is undetermined. Germline CDR1 reads MNHNS; CDR2 reads SASEGT. V lost 8 bases to trimming and J lost 6 bases, with 17 bases between them. This CDR3 contains 13 residues. CDR3 amino acids: CASFYTPASEQYF. CDR3 bases: TGTGCCAGCTTCTACACCCCGGCGAGCGAGCAGTACTTC.